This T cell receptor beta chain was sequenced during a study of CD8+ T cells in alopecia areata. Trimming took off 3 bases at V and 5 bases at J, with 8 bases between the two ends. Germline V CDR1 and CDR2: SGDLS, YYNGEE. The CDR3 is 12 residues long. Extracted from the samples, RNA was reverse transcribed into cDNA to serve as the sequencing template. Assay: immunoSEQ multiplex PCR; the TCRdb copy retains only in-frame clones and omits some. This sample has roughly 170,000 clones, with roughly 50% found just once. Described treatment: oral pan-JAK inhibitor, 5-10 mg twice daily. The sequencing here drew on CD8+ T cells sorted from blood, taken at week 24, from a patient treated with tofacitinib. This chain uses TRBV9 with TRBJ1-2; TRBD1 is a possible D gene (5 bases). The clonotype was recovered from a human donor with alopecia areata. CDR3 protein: CASSARGYGYTF. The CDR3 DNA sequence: TGTGCCAGCAGCGCCCGGGGGTATGGCTACACCTTC.